This T cell receptor beta chain was documented in a study of radiotherapy plus CTLA-4 blockade in lung cancer. Across the study: Disease control was seen in about 34% of patients, objective responses in more than 15%.

Patients in the study, people with chemo-refractory metastatic non-small-cell lung cancer, received focal radiation plus ipilimumab CTLA-4 blockade. Only in-frame clones appear in the TCRdb table, and some are missing; sequencing was by immunoSEQ multiplex PCR. The table has around 110,000 clones, 81% seen once. Whole-study findings and limits: Radiotherapy with ipilimumab was followed by blood expansion of tumor-derived clones. Strongest reported response predictors: early blood clone changes and post-radiation interferon-beta.

Turning to this clone: The target antigen is unknown.

The TCR comes from a human donor with non-small cell lung cancer that progressed on radiotherapy plus ipilimumab. Some clones in this sample may be carry-over from other donors' samples. The sequencing used peripheral blood, collected from a patient treated with radiotherapy plus ipilimumab.

The CDR3 DNA is TGTGCCAGCAGCTTAGCGGTGAGGTATGAGCAGTTCTTC. It yields the protein CASSLAVRYEQFF. The rearrangement uses TRBV7-9 and TRBJ2-1, with D unclear. This CDR3 comprises 13 residues. Per the germline V gene, CDR1 is SEHNR and CDR2 is FQNEAQ (reference sequence). V was clipped by 0 bases and J by 8 bases, with 8 bases between them.